The following is a TCR beta chain sequence with its context. CD45RO-negative cells were positively selected for CCR7, leaving out terminally differentiated effector memory CD45RA+ cells. These data belong to a study of shared clonotypes between healthy human individuals. Using immunoSEQ multiplex PCR, the repertoire was profiled, and TCRdb retains in-frame clones only, with some absent. The data contain just over 2,000,000 clones, about 95% of them seen just once; the ten biggest clones take up 1% to 1.3%. The specimen was naive CD8+ T cells sorted from blood. The receptor was derived from a man aged 18 to 30 in good health.

The CDR3: CAIRDGGLTEAFF. CDR3 DNA: TGTGCCATCAGAGACGGGGGGCTCACTGAAGCTTTCTTT. The genes are TRBV10-3 and TRBJ1-1; possibly TRBD1 for D (6 bases). The CDR3 loop spans 13 amino acids. Deletions cut 6 bases from V and 4 bases from J, with 12 bases between. Looked up from germline, CDR1 is ENHRY and CDR2 is SYGVKD.